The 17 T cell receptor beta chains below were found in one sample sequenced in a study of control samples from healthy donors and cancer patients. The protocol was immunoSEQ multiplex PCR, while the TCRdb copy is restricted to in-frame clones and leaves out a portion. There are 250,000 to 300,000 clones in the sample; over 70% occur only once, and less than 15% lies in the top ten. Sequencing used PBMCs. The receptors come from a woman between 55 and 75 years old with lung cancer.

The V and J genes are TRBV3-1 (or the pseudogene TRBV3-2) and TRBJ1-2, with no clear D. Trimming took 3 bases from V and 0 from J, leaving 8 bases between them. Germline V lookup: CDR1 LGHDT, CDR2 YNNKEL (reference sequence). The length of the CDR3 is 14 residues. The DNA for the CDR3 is TGTGCCAGCAGCCATGGCAGCCCTAACTATGGCTACACCTTC. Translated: CASSHGSPNYGYTF.

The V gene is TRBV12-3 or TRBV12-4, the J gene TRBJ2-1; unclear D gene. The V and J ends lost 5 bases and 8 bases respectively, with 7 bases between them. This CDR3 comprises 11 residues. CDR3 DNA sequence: TGTGCCAGCAGTGGTATTGATGAGCAGTTCTTC. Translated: CASSGIDEQFF.

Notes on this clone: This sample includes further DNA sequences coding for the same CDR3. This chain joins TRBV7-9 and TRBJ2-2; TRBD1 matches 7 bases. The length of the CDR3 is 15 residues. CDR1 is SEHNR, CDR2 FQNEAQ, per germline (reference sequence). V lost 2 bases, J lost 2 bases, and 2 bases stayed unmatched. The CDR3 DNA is TGTGCCAGCAGCTTAAGACAGGGCAACACCGGGGAGCTGTTTTTT. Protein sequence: CASSLRQGNTGELFF.

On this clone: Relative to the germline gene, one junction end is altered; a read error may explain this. Here the CDR3 reads CASSEDRGRDTEAFF. CDR3 sequence (DNA): TGTGCCAGCAGCGAAGACAGGGGGCGGGACACTGAAGCTTTCTTT. This chain connects TRBV2 to TRBJ1-1; 10 bases map to TRBD1. CDR3 length: 15 residues. Germline CDR1 SNHLY, CDR2 FYNNEI.

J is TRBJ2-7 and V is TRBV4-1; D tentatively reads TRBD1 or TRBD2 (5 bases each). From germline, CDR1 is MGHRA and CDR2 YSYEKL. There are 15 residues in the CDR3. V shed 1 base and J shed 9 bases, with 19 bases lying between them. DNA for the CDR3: TGCGCCAGCAGCCAAGTTAGCACAGGCGGTCGGGGGCAGTACTTC. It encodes CASSQVSTGGRGQYF.

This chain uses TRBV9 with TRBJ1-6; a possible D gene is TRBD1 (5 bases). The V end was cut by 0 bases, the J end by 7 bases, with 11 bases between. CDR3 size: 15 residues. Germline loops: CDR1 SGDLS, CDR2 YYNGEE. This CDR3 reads CASSVEGRLNSPLHF. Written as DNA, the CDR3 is TGTGCCAGCAGCGTAGAGGGACGGCTGAATTCACCCCTCCACTTT.

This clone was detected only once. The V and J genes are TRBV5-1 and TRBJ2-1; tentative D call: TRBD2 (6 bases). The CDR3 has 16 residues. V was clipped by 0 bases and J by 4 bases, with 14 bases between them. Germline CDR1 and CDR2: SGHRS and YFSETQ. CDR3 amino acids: CASSLAGSGRYNEQFF. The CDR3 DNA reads TGCGCCAGCAGCTTGGCCGGGAGCGGCCGGTACAATGAGCAGTTCTTC. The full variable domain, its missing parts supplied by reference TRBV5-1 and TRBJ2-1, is KAGVTQTPRYLIKTRGQQVTLSCSPISGHRSVSWYQQTPGQGLQFLFEYFSETQRNKGNFPGRFSGRQFSNSRSEMNVSTLELGDSALYLCASSLAGSGRYNEQFFGPGTRLTVL.

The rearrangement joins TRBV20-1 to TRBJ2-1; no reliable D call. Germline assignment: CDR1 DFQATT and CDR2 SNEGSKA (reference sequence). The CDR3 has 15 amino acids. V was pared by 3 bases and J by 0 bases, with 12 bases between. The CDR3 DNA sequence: TGCAGTGCTAGTAGGCCCTTAGGCTCCTACAATGAGCAGTTCTTC. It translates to CSASRPLGSYNEQFF.

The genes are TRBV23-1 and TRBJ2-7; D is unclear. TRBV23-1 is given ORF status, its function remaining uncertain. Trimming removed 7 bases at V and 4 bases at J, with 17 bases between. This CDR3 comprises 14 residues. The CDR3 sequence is CASKTRNVDYEQYF. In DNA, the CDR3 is TGCGCCAGCAAAACCCGGAATGTGGATTACGAGCAGTACTTC.

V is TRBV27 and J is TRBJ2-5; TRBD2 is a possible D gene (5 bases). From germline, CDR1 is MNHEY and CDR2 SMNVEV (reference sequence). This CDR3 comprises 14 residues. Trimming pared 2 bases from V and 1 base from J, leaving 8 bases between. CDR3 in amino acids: CASSLRGFQETQYF. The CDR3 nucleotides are TGTGCCAGCAGTTTACGGGGTTTCCAAGAGACCCAGTACTTC.

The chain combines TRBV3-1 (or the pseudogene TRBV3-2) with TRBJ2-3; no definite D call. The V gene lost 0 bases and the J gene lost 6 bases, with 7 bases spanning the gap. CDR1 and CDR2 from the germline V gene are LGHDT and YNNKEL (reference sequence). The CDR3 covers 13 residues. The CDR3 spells CASSQDPRDTQYF. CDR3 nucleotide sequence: TGTGCCAGCAGCCAAGATCCCAGGGATACGCAGTATTTT.

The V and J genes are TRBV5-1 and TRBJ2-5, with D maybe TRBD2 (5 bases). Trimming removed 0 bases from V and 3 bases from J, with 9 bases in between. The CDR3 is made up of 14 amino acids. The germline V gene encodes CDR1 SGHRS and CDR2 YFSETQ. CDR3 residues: CASSLGGAKETQYF. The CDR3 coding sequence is TGCGCCAGCAGCTTGGGGGGAGCGAAAGAGACCCAGTACTTC.

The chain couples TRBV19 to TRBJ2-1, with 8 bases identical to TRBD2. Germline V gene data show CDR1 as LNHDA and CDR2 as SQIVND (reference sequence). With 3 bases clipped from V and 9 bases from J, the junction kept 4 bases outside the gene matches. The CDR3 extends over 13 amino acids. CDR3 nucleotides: TGTGCCAGTAGTATTGGGACTAGTAGTGAGCAGTTCTTC. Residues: CASSIGTSSEQFF.

The CDR3 region has the DNA TGCGCCAGCAGCTCTCCTTCCGGGGTGAACACTGAAGCTTTCTTT. As protein: CASSSPSGVNTEAFF. The chain links TRBV5-1 to TRBJ1-1; D not certain. CDR1 and CDR2 from the germline V gene are SGHRS and YFSETQ. Trimming shortened V by 3 bases and J by 0 bases, and 12 bases separated the two germline ends. The CDR3 consists of 15 residues.

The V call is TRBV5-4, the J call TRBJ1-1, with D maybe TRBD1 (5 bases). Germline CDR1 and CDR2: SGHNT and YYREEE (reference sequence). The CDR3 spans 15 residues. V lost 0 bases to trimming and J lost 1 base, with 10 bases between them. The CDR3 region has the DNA TGTGCCAGCAGCTTGGCGGGGGGTAAGAACACTGAAGCTTTCTTT. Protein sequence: CASSLAGGKNTEAFF. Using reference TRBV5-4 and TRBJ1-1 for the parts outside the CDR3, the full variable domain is ETGVTQSPTHLIKTRGQQVTLRCSSQSGHNTVSWYQQALGQGPQFIFQYYREEENGRGNFPPRFSGLQFPNYSSELNVNALELDDSALYLCASSLAGGKNTEAFFGQGTRLTVV.

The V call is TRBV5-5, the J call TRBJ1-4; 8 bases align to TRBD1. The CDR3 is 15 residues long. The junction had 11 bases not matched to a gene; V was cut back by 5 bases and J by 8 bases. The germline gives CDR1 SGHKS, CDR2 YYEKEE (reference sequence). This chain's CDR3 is CASRWEQGVGEKLFF. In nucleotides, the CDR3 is TGTGCCAGCAGATGGGAACAGGGGGTCGGAGAAAAACTGTTTTTT.

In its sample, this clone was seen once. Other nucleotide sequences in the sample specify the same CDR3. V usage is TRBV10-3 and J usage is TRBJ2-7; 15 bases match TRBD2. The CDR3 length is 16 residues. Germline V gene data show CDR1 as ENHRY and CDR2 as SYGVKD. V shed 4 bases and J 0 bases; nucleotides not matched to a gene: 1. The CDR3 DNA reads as TGTGCCATCAGTGGGGGACTAGCGGGAGGCTCCTACGAGCAGTACTTC. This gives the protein CAISGGLAGGSYEQYF.